The present entry profiles one T cell receptor beta chain with its context. Its antigen remains undetermined. No much larger clonotype is one base removed from it; base qualities were not supplied. Each donor gave one peripheral blood draw, roughly 0.12 L on average, collected into heparinised tubes. Using a panel that included CD45RO, CCR7, CD25, CD127, CD95 and CD27, naive, central memory, regulatory and stem cell-like memory CD4+ T cells were sorted on a BD FACSAria II. Purity was above 98% for every sorted population. PBMCs were isolated immediately by Lymphoprep density gradient centrifugation and stained directly without culture. Samples were stained and sorted in pairs, with one healthy donor and one patient per experiment, so that batch effects were minimized. These data originate in a study of beta chain features in type 1 diabetes (dated by TCRdb to the late 2010s). Regarding the study in general: Patients and healthy donors did not differ in mean age, gender distribution, total cell number or subset yield. Regulatory and stem cell-like memory subsets were obtained from only 8 patients and about 8 healthy donors, while naive and central memory subsets were obtained from all 30 or so donors. In the study, recently diagnosed type 1 diabetes patients and matched healthy donors were compared on the TCRB repertoires of their sorted circulating CD4+ T cell subsets. Across all samples, approximately 98,000,000 sorted cells were examined, and cell number per subset correlated strongly with RNA yield.

General findings and caveats noted by the study authors: Because cDNA was sequenced instead of genomic DNA, activated cells with high expression could be over-represented, although the groups did not differ in activation or CD3 levels. PCR may preferentially amplify shorter templates, but because patient and control samples were amplified and corrected together, any resulting skew would affect both groups equally. A moderate but significant shortening of TCRB CDR3 length was observed in type 1 diabetes patients in all four CD4+ subsets. Naive, central memory and regulatory TCRB repertoires appeared to be more alike among patients than among healthy donors. Because the HLA sub-analyses included only small numbers of individuals, any influence of HLA type on TCRB rearrangement was left unresolved. Patients with type 1 diabetes made fewer insertions and deleted more nucleotides at VDJ recombination sites, implying thymic rearrangement abnormalities.

All of the isolated RNA was reverse transcribed with the High Capacity cDNA Reverse Transcription Kit, so expressed TCRB transcripts were sequenced. Deep immunoSEQ sequencing was performed on naive, central memory and regulatory T cell samples, with an average of roughly 3.3 million total reads per sample. Sorted cells were lysed in RLT buffer, and RNA was extracted using DNase-treated RNeasy Micro or Mini kits according to cell number. To prevent cross-contamination, every cell subset was processed on its own, while patient and healthy donor samples were processed together. TCRB sequences were amplified from cDNA with the immunoSEQ multiplex PCR, producing 87-bp fragments spanning the CDR3 region. Sequencing of the amplicons was performed on the Illumina HiSeq platform. The paper's data handling went like this. Synthetic template baselines were used to correct PCR bias computationally, reads within Hamming distance 2 were collapsed together, and singletons that could not be merged were discarded. By aligning reads against IMGT, V, D and J genes, CDR3 length, and insertions or deletions at six rearrangement sites were assigned. Clonotype counts were normalized to sorted cell number within each subset before computing true diversity and Gini coefficients with the tcR R package. The overlap coefficient, calculated on TCRB nucleotide sequences, was used to measure repertoire sharing. As a proxy for the pre-selection repertoire, out-of-frame TCRB sequences from naive cells were analyzed. Here the immuneACCESS table is served through TCRdb, limited to in-frame sequences with V and J called. Missing clones are a known gap in these copies; in checked studies unresolved V genes cover under half, and the rest lacks a known reason. V and J calls and clone size come straight from that table; D and trimming were deduced from the DNA. The sample data list about 620,000 clones, and less than 20% of these were observed just once. Roughly 0.098% of the sample is taken by the ten largest.

Source material: naive CD4+ T cells from blood. The cell subset or site label, read with the paper, signifies: true naive CD4+ T cells. This sequence originates from a man younger than 35 in good health.

This receptor has the CDR3 CASSHRVETQYF. The DNA sequence follows: TGTGCCAGCAGTCACAGGGTGGAGACCCAGTACTTC. The rearrangement combines TRBV6-5 with TRBJ2-5, with TRBD1 as a weak D call on 6 bases. Inclusive of the bounding cysteine and phenylalanine, the CDR3 is 12 residues long. Only the CDR3 region is kept as DNA, spanning 36 bases read in frame from base 1. Based on the germline V gene, the CDR1 and CDR2 sequences are MNHEY and SVGAGI. V sheds 5 bases and J sheds 5 bases, leaving 9 bases between their ends.